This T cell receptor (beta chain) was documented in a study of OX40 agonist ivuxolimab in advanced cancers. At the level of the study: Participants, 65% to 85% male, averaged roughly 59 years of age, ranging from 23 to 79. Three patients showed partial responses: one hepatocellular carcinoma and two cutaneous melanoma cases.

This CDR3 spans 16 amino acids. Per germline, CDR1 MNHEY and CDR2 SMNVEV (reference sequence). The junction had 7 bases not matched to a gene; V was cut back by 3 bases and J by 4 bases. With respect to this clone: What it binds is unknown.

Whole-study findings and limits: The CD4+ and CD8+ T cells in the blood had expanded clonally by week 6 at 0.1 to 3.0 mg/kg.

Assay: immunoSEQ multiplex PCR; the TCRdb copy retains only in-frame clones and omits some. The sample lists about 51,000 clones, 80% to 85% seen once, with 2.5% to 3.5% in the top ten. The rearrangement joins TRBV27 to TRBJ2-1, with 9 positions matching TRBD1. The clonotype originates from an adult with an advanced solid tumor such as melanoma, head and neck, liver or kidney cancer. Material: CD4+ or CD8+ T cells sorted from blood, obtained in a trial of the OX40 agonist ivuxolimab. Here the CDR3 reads CASSLQGQGIYNEQFF. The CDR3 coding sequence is TGTGCCAGCAGTTTGCAAGGACAGGGGATATACAATGAGCAGTTCTTC.